Shown below are 8 T cell receptor beta chains from a single sample sequenced in a study of T cell responses to AZD1222 COVID-19 vaccine. The repertoire was sequenced with immunoSEQ multiplex PCR; TCRdb's copy has only in-frame clones and lacks some. This sample has 110,000 to 150,000 clones, with about 92% found just once. The sample in question was peripheral blood, obtained after recovery from COVID-19. The receptors were gathered from an adult who had recovered from COVID-19.

V is TRBV15 and J is TRBJ2-5; possibly TRBD2 for D (5 bases). Trimming stripped 5 bases from V and 4 bases from J, with 5 bases between. Germline V gene lookup returns CDR1 LNHNV and CDR2 YYDKDF (reference sequence). This CDR3 contains 11 residues. DNA for the CDR3: TGTGCCACCAGCGGGAGAGAGACCCAGTACTTC. Protein sequence: CATSGRETQYF. Looking up the rest from reference TRBV15 and TRBJ2-5 gives the full variable domain: DAMVIQNPRYQVTQFGKPVTLSCSQTLNHNVMYWYQQKSSQAPKLLFHYYDKDFNNEADTPDNFQSRRPNTSFCFLDIRSPGLGDTAMYLCATSGRETQYFGPGTRLLVL.

The chain employs TRBV11-2 and TRBJ2-1, with TRBD2 matching 8 bases. Trimming cost V 0 bases and J 7 bases; bases outside gene matches: 8. The CDR3 loop spans 16 amino acids. Germline CDR1 SGHAT, CDR2 FQNNGV. The CDR3 protein is CASSLEQAGGMNEQFF. Here the CDR3 DNA reads TGTGCCAGCAGCTTAGAGCAGGCGGGAGGTATGAATGAGCAGTTCTTC.

The chain employs TRBV19 and TRBJ1-3; 10 bases are shared with TRBD1. Losses at the gene ends were 5 bases for V and 4 bases for J; bases not matched to a gene: 5. This CDR3 comprises 15 residues. Germline-derived CDR1 and CDR2 are LNHDA and SQIVND (reference sequence). CDR3 sequence: CASSVTGGGGNTIYF. The CDR3 region has the DNA TGTGCCAGTAGTGTGACAGGGGGCGGCGGAAACACCATATATTTT.

This chain uses TRBV5-1 with TRBJ2-1; 7 nucleotides match TRBD2. This CDR3 spans 15 amino acids. Germline values: CDR1 SGHRS, CDR2 YFSETQ. Trimming took 4 bases from V and 1 from J; bases not matched to a gene: 5. CDR3 DNA sequence: TGCGCCAGCAGCGTTAGCGGGCGGTCCTACAATGAGCAGTTCTTC. Amino acids: CASSVSGRSYNEQFF.

The chain employs TRBV20-1 and TRBJ2-7; D unresolved. Germline V gene lookup returns CDR1 DFQATT and CDR2 SNEGSKA (reference sequence). The CDR3 contains 11 residues. The V end lost 0 bases, the J end lost 7 bases, and 7 bases lay between the germline ends. CDR3 protein: CSARDQGEQYF. The CDR3 DNA reads as TGCAGTGCTAGAGATCAAGGAGAGCAGTACTTC.

The chain recombines TRBV5-1 with TRBJ1-1; D possibly corresponds to TRBD1 (5 bases). The germline CDR1 and CDR2 sequences are SGHRS and YFSETQ. The CDR3 has 13 amino acids. Trimming shortened V by 7 bases and J by 7 bases, and 17 bases separated the two germline ends. CDR3 protein: CASGVRGYGEAFF. CDR3 in DNA: TGCGCCAGCGGCGTACGGGGGTATGGTGAAGCTTTCTTT.

For the CDR3, the DNA is TGTGCCAGCAGCTTAACAACTGGGGTTTTGAACACTGAAGCTTTCTTT. Encoded protein: CASSLTTGVLNTEAFF. The V and J genes are TRBV5-6 and TRBJ1-1; no firm D call. V dropped 2 bases and J dropped 0 bases, with 14 bases sitting between them. The CDR3 contains 16 residues. Germline CDR1 and CDR2: SGHDT and YYEEEE.

The chain couples TRBV29-1 to TRBJ1-3; weak D call: TRBD1 (5 bases). The germline V gene has CDR1 SQVTM and CDR2 ANQGSEA. The CDR3 contains 14 residues. Trimming stripped 6 bases from V and 1 base from J, with 13 bases between. The CDR3 coding sequence is TGCAGCGTCTGGGGGGGTTCATCTGGAAACACCATATATTTT. It is translated as CSVWGGSSGNTIYF.